This TCR beta chain stems from a study of T cells in Graves' hyperthyroidism and ophthalmopathy. The CDR3 is made up of 17 amino acids. Germline V CDR1 and CDR2: KGHSH, LQKENI. The V gene end was trimmed by 3 bases and the J gene end by 2 bases; junction bases not matched to a gene: 10. Study-wide results and limits: Most clonotypes expanded in thyroid above 0.001 were likewise present in blood. Ophthalmopathy was distinguished from stable hyperthyroidism by 13 V-J signatures.

The CDR3 regions of TCR beta were amplified from RNA transcripts. An initial round of RT-PCR targeting the TCR CDR3 relied on the HTBI primer set. TCRdb ran MiXCR on the multiplex PCR reads and lists one entry per CDR3 protein. The sample carries 490,000 or so distinct CDR3 sequences, under 25% recorded once. This clonotype was observed a handful of times. Its antigen is undetermined. Clinical Activity Scores of at least 3, NOSPECS grades of at least 4 and durations under 3 months characterized ophthalmopathy patients. J is TRBJ2-3 and V is TRBV18; 8 bases are a match to TRBD2. The receptor comes from a woman in her 70s with Graves' ophthalmopathy. The sample was blood. The CDR3 loop reads CASSPDSSGPLTDTQYF. In DNA form, the CDR3 reads TGTGCCAGCTCACCTGATTCTAGCGGGCCTCTCACAGATACGCAGTATTTT.